This TCR beta chain was captured in a study of Ad26.COV2.S vaccination and SARS-CoV-2 variants. Study overall: Ad26.COV2.S was injected intramuscularly once or twice, 56 days apart.

Points from the study as a whole: Compared with placebo recipients, vaccine recipients had higher spike-specific TCR breadth.

Germline-derived CDR1 and CDR2 are SNHLY and FYNNEI. Deletions cut 6 bases from V and 5 bases from J, with 16 bases between. This CDR3 has 14 amino acids. Documented treatment: some 19 received Ad26.COV2.S at low or high dose, single or two shots; 5 received placebo; per-sample allocation not given. Sampling was performed 63 days after the first vaccine or placebo injection. The assay was immunoSEQ multiplex PCR, and TCRdb's table has in-frame clones only and misses some. The data show over 350,000 clones, with less than 90% seen just once and roughly 3.2% held by the top ten. A word on this clone: The antigen is unknown.

The gene calls are TRBV2 and TRBJ2-5; D assignment may be TRBD1 or TRBD2 (6 bases each). This sequence originates from a person aged 18 to 59 who received the Ad26.COV2.S COVID-19 vaccine or a placebo. The material was peripheral blood, obtained in a trial of Ad26.COV2.S vaccine versus placebo. The CDR3 here is CASRTSGASETQYF. In DNA, the CDR3 is TGTGCCAGCAGGACTTCGGGGGCGTCGGAGACCCAGTACTTC.